This TCR beta chain came from a study of shared clonotypes between healthy human individuals (dated by TCRdb to the early 2020s). As for the study more broadly: Three men and two women, aged 18 to 49 years, made up the cohort. Blood TCR repertoires of roughly five healthy adults were deeply sequenced to estimate repertoire size and the extent of clonotype sharing between individuals. Leukapheresis yielded between about 0.9 and 8.9 billion PBMCs per donor. Libraries were prepared and TCR repertoires were sequenced by different laboratories using diverse techniques, in order to increase sequencing depth and limit assay-specific biases. What the authors observed across the whole study: Pairwise subsampling indicated that sequencing depth was expected to affect the degree of clonotype sharing among donors. The genetic and exposure-history diversity represented was limited by the small number of donors. Sampling was restricted to blood, and TCR repertoires in tissues likely differ from the TCR repertoires found in blood.

Trimming costs V 3 bases and J 5 bases, and their ends lie 11 bases apart. The germline V gene provides CDR1 MDHEN and CDR2 SYDVKM. The CDR3 measures 14 amino acids from cysteine to phenylalanine. Left in the record is the CDR3 DNA by itself, 42 bases read in frame from the first base. Using the deep immunoSEQ assay, multiplex PCR amplified TCR CDR3 regions from genomic DNA. Extracted genomic DNA from each cell subset was distributed evenly across all wells of several immunoSEQ 96-well plates, and each plate was treated as a replicate. For unsorted PBMC, approximately 310 ng genomic DNA, equal to around 30,000 T cell genomes, was loaded into each replicate PCR. Ten immunoSEQ deep assay plates were used to sequence unsorted PBMC genomic DNA. The purified libraries were quantified using a Qubit 3.0 fluorometer, sized with a Bioanalyzer 2100, and then quantified again using the KAPA Library Quantification kit. Every immunoSEQ 96-well plate was sequenced on a separate single-read 150-cycle Illumina NextSeq 550 flow cell. The source study handled its data this way. Because the immunoSEQ output included only junctional sequences and no quality scores, the filtering could not be the same as the filtering used for full-length reads. To assign V/J genes and CDR3, sequences were annotated using PyIR, a Python wrapper for IgBLAST v1.9, with IMGT germline references. Reads with weak V/J assignments (E-value above 1e-6), missing CDR3, stop codons, out-of-frame junctions, or ambiguous translated residues were removed. V3J clonotypes were defined as sequences sharing the same inferred V gene, J gene, and CDR3 amino acid sequence. Percentage overlap between repertoires was computed as shared unique clonotypes divided by the size of the smaller repertoire. RTK rarefaction, the Chao1 estimator, and Recon v2.1 estimates of unobserved clonotypes were used to assess repertoire richness. TCRdb took this table from immuneACCESS and kept in-frame rearrangements with V and J called. Such tables lack part of the clones; where checked against another copy, unresolved V genes explain under half of the gap, and the rest is unexplained. V and J calls and clone size come straight from that table; D and trimming were deduced from the DNA. The sample yields fewer than 600,000 clones; about 76% were counted once. The ten largest account for roughly 13% of the sample.

The donors were healthy, HIV-negative adults with no recently reported acute infections or vaccinations. Every donor was a Caucasian adult living in Nashville, Tennessee, USA. For unsorted samples, 90 million to 95 million PBMCs were counted, and genomic DNA was extracted using the QIAamp DNA Blood Mini kit. After blood collection by leukapheresis, PBMCs were isolated using Ficoll-Histopaque density gradient centrifugation and then cryopreserved in the vapor phase of liquid nitrogen. With regard to this clone: Its antigen remains unidentified. No per-base quality is available; no much larger clone lies one base away.

This receptor was identified in a woman aged 40 to 50 in good health. Some clones in this sample may be carry-over from other donors' samples. Source material: PBMCs. The chain joins TRBV28 to TRBJ1-5; the D gene is not confidently resolved. The CDR3 in this case is CASSFAGRDQPQHF. The bases are TGTGCCAGCAGTTTTGCTGGTCGGGATCAGCCCCAGCATTTT.